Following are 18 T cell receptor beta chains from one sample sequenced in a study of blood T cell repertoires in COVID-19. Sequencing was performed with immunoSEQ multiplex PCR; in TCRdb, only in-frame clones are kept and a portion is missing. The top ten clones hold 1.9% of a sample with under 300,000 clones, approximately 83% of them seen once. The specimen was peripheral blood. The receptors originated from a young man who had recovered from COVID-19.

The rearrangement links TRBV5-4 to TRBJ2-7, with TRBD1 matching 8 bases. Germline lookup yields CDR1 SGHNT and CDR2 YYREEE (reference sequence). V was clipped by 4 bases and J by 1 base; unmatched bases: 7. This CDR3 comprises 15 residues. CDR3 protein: CASSMTGDGSYEQYV. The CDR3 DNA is TGTGCCAGCAGCATGACAGGGGACGGGTCCTACGAGCAGTACGTC.

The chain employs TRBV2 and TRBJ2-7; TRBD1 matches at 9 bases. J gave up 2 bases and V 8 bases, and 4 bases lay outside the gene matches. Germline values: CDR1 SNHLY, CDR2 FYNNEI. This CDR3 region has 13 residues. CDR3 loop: CASGQGSTYEQYF. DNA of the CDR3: TGTGCCAGCGGACAGGGGTCTACCTACGAGCAGTACTTC.

The CDR3 DNA is TGTGCCAGCGGGAGGGCAGGTCCCCTGGGGGACACAGATACGCAGTATTTT. Its translation is CASGRAGPLGDTDTQYF. This chain joins TRBV3-1 (or the pseudogene TRBV3-2) and TRBJ2-3; TRBD2 agrees at 7 bases. V dropped 8 bases and J dropped 2; count of bases not matched to a gene: 16. CDR1 and CDR2 from the germline V gene are LGHDT and YNNKEL (reference sequence). This CDR3 spans 17 amino acids.

DNA for the CDR3: TGTGCCAGCAGGGGAGACAGGGGATCAGATTTCTTC. It translates to CASRGDRGSDFF. This rearrangement joins TRBV2 to TRBJ2-1; 8 nucleotides line up with TRBD1. The J segment lost 16 bases and the V segment lost 6 bases, leaving 11 bases of the junction unmatched. Looked up from germline, CDR1 is SNHLY and CDR2 is FYNNEI. The CDR3 sequence is 12 residues long.

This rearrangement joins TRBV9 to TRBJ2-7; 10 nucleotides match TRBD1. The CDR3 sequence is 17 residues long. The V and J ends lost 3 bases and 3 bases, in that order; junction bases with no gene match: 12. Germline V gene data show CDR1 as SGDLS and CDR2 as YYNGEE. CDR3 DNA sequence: TGTGCCAGCAGCGCCGGGACAGGGGTGTGGTGGAGCTACGAGCAGTACGTC. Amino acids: CASSAGTGVWWSYEQYV.

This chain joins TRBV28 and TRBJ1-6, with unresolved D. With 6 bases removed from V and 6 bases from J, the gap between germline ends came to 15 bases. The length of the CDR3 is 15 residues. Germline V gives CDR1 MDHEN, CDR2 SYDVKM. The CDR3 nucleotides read TGTGCCAGCAGCCTCGGTGGTGCAGGTAATTCACCCCTCCACTTT. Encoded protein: CASSLGGAGNSPLHF.

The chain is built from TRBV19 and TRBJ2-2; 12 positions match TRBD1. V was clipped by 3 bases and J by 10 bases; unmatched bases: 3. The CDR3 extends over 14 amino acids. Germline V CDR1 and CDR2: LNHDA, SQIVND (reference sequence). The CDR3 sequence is CASSIGTGGEELFF. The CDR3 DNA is TGTGCCAGTAGTATTGGGACAGGGGGCGAGGAGCTGTTTTTT.

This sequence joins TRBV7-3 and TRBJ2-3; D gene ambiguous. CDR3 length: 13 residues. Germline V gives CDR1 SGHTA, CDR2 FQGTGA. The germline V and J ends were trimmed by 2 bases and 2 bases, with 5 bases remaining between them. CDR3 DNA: TGTGCCAGCAGCTTATCCATCACAGATACGCAGTATTTT. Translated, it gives CASSLSITDTQYF. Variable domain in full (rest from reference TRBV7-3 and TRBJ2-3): GAGVSQTPSNKVTEKGKYVELRCDPISGHTALYWYRQSLGQGPEFLIYFQGTGAADDSGLPNDRFFAVRPEGSVSTLKIQRTERGDSAVYLCASSLSITDTQYFGPGTRLTVL.

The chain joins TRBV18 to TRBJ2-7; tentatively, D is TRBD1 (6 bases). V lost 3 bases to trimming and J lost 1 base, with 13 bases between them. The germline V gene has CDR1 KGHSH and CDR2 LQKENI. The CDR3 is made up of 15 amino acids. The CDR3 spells CASSPAGEGSYEQYF. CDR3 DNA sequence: TGTGCCAGCTCACCGGCAGGGGAAGGTTCCTACGAGCAGTACTTC. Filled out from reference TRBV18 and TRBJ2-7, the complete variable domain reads NAGVMQNPRHLVRRRGQEARLRCSPMKGHSHVYWYRQLPEEGLKFMVYLQKENIIDESGMPKERFSAEFPKEGPSILRIQQVVRGDSAAYFCASSPAGEGSYEQYFGPGTRLTVT.

The CDR3 reads CASSESLDRELFF. The CDR3 DNA reads as TGCGCCAGCAGTGAGTCGTTAGACAGGGAGCTGTTTTTT. The chain is built from TRBV10-1 and TRBJ2-2; the D is unclear. Trimming took off 0 bases at V and 9 bases at J, with 8 bases between the two ends. The CDR3 is made up of 13 amino acids. Germline values: CDR1 WNHNN, CDR2 SYGVQD (reference sequence).

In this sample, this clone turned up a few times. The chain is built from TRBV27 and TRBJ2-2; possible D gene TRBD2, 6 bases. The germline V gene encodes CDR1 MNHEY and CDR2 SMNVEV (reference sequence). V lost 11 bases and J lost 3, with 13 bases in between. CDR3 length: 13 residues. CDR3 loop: CAGGWGDTGELFF. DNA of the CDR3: TGTGCCGGGGGATGGGGGGACACCGGGGAGCTGTTTTTT.

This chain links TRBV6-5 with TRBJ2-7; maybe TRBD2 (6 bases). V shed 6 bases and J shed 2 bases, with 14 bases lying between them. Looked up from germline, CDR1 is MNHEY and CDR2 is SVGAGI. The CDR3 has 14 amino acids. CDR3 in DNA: TGTGCCAGCAGGCACCCGACTAGTGCCTACGAGCAGTACGTC. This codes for CASRHPTSAYEQYV.

CDR3 sequence (DNA): TGTGCCAGCAGTGTCCTAGCGGGGGAGCAGTTCTTC. Its protein product is CASSVLAGEQFF. The gene calls are TRBV28 and TRBJ2-1; 9 bases agree with TRBD2. The CDR3 contains 12 residues. Germline V lookup: CDR1 MDHEN, CDR2 SYDVKM. J gave up 10 bases and V 5 bases, and 3 bases lay outside the gene matches. The full variable domain, in which reference TRBV28 and TRBJ2-1 provide the parts outside the CDR3, is DVKVTQSSRYLVKRTGEKVFLECVQDMDHENMFWYRQDPGLGLRLIYFSYDVKMKEKGDIPEGYSVSREKKERFSLILESASTNQTSMYLCASSVLAGEQFFGPGTRLTVL.

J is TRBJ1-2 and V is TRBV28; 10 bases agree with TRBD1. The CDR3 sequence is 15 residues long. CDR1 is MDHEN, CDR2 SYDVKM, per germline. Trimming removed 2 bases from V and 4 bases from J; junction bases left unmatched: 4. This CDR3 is CASSLRDRGVYGYTF. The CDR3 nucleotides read TGTGCCAGCAGTTTAAGGGACAGGGGCGTCTATGGCTACACCTTC.

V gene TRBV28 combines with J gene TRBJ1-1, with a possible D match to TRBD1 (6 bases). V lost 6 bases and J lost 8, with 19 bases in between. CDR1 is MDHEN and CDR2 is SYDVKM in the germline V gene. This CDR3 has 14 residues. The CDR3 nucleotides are TGTGCCAGCAGCACGGACAGCTATGGCCTCGAAGCTTTCTTT. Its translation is CASSTDSYGLEAFF.

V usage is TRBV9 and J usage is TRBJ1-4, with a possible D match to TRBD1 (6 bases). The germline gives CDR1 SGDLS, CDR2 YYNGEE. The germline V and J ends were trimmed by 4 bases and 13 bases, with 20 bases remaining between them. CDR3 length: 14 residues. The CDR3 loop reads CASSTTSTGAGLFF. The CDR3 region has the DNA TGTGCCAGCAGCACCACATCGACAGGTGCGGGACTGTTTTTT.

Written as DNA, the CDR3 is TGTGCCATACAAACGAGCGGGGGACAAGAGCTGTTTTTT. It specifies CAIQTSGGQELFF. The rearrangement uses TRBV10-3 and TRBJ2-2; TRBD2 agrees at 8 bases. The germline gives CDR1 ENHRY, CDR2 SYGVKD. V gave up 9 bases and J gave up 11 bases; unmatched junction bases: 11. There are 13 residues in the CDR3.

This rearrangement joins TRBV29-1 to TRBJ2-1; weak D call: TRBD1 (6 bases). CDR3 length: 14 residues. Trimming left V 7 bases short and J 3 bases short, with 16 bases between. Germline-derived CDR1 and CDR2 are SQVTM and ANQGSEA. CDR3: CSGAAGTLYNEQFF. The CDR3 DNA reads TGCAGCGGCGCGGCCGGGACACTCTACAATGAGCAGTTCTTC.